This T cell receptor beta chain was recovered during a study of cytomegalovirus exposure and HLA in healthy donors. Study-wide findings and caveats: Other equally common chains were less clonally expanded than HLA-associated TCR beta chains, a later analysis showed. Most TCR beta V segments were productive about 90% or about 30% of the time in an earlier analysis. In a later analysis, a missense DCLRE1C variant was linked to TCR beta V- and J-gene trimming.

Primers: 60 Vbeta forward and 13 Jbeta reverse. Only in-frame clones appear in the TCRdb table, and some are missing; sequencing was by immunoSEQ multiplex PCR. The table has about 140,000 clones, 70% to 80% seen once. This CDR3 has 14 residues. The germline V gene encodes CDR1 MDHEN and CDR2 SYDVKM. The V and J ends lost 4 bases and 7 bases respectively, with 13 bases between them. In nominal health when sampled, donors likely had unrecorded immune exposures nonetheless. This clone was picked up a small number of times. As yet, its antigen is unknown. The chain has TRBV28 and TRBJ2-2; tentative D call: TRBD2 (7 bases). This clonotype was sampled from a woman in her forties or fifties in good health and CMV-seropositive. Sequenced sample: PBMCs. The CDR3 is CASSWGGQDGELFF. In nucleotides, the CDR3 is TGTGCCAGCAGTTGGGGGGGGCAGGACGGGGAGCTGTTTTTT.